Listed below are T cell receptor beta chains from one sample, sequenced in a study of blood T cell repertoires in COVID-19. Using immunoSEQ multiplex PCR, the repertoire was profiled, and TCRdb retains in-frame clones only, with some absent. The sample records 160,000 or so clones, roughly four fifths being singletons. Material: peripheral blood. The receptors were gathered from a human donor in a cohort sampled during active COVID-19. Both conserved end residues are part of each CDR3.

>TRBV5-6|TRBJ2-7
CASRGGAPEQYF
>TRBV18|TRBJ2-1
CASSPREGGDEQFF
>TRBV23-1|TRBJ1-6
CASSQSVGDRGSPLHF
>TRBV28|TRBJ1-1
CASSPVRDGGTEAFF
>TRBV28|TRBJ2-7
CASSFSRDIDF
>TRBV28|TRBJ1-4
CASLDRMNEKLFF
>TRBV9|TRBJ1-1
CASSVAGRDTEAFF
>TRBV6-6|TRBJ2-1
CASSSQREGPVYEQFF
>TRBV7-4|TRBJ1-3
CAPGPGQNSGNTIYF
>TRBV19|TRBJ2-7
CASGAGGIEQYF
>TRBV10-3|TRBJ2-5
CAIRDTSGRGETQYF